This T cell receptor (beta chain) was observed in a study of T cells in Graves' hyperthyroidism and ophthalmopathy. The study's findings and limits: Separation of ophthalmopathy from stable hyperthyroidism was achieved by a 13 V-J model.

Germline V lookup: CDR1 LNHDA, CDR2 SQIVND (reference sequence). Trimming removed 5 bases from V and 7 bases from J, with 12 bases in between. This CDR3 contains 13 residues. Points on this clonotype: Its antigen remains unidentified.

Regions amplified from RNA transcripts were the TCR beta CDR3 regions. During a first-round RT-PCR of the TCR CDR3, the HTBI primer set was used. TCRdb processed the multiplex PCR reads anew with MiXCR; each CDR3 protein has one entry. The repertoire has 130,000 to 150,000 distinct CDR3 sequences, approximately 20% of them found once; the top ten carry around 70%. Sequencing was carried out using blood. The receptor was isolated from a woman between 45 and 65 years old with Graves' hyperthyroidism that later progressed to Graves' ophthalmopathy. The rearrangement links TRBV19 to TRBJ2-1, with D perhaps TRBD2 (6 bases). As DNA, the CDR3 is TGTGCCAGTAGTCCGGGACTCCGAAATGAGCAGTTCTTC. The encoded protein is CASSPGLRNEQFF.